These T cell receptor beta chains were read from a single sample in a study of T cell repertoires in cytomegalovirus infection. TCRdb called the reads again in MiXCR, with one record for every CDR3 protein. The sample records 740,000 or so distinct CDR3 sequences, approximately 40% being singletons. The sample consisted of PBMCs. The receptor source for this set is a human donor in good health (CMV status not recorded). Some clones in this sample may be carry-over from other donors' samples. CDR3s include the opening cysteine and the closing phenylalanine or tryptophan. D genes are given only for firm matches. The size of a clone is reported for some rows only, either as once, few or many, or as a class for expanded clones.

cdr3_nt | cdr3_aa | j_call | clone_size | d_call | v_call
TGTGCCAGCAGTCCCTCCAGGGAGGTGAGCTATGGCTACACCTTC | CASSPSREVSYGYTF | TRBJ1-2 | - | - | TRBV27
TGTGCCACCAGCAGAGTTACGGTTTTAGGAGGAAACACCATATATTTT | CATSRVTVLGGNTIYF | TRBJ1-3 | - | - | TRBV15
TGTGCCAGCAGTTACCTGCTAACTCATCAACCAGATACGCAGTATTTT | CASSYLLTHQPDTQYF | TRBJ2-3 | - | - | TRBV6-5
TGTGCCAGCAGCCCCACCCCACTAGCGGAAGAGACCCAGTACTTC | CASSPTPLAEETQYF | TRBJ2-5 | - | TRBD2 | TRBV4-2
TGTGCCAGTAGTATACGCGGGGAGGAGGGCTCCTACGAGCAGTACTTC | CASSIRGEEGSYEQYF | TRBJ2-7 | few | - | TRBV19
TGTGCCAGCAGCTTAGGCTCCAGGGGCTACTATGGCTACACCTTC | CASSLGSRGYYGYTF | TRBJ1-2 | - | - | TRBV13
TGTGCCAGCAGCATAGGGGGGACAGGGTGGAATACGCAGTATTTT | CASSIGGTGWNTQYF | TRBJ2-3 | many | TRBD1 | TRBV7-2
TGCGCCAGCCCAGATATGGCAGATACGCAGTATTTT | CASPDMADTQYF | TRBJ2-3 | few | - | TRBV23-1
TGTGCCAGCAGCCAGCCGGGACAGGGGACCGGGGAGCTGTTTTTT | CASSQPGQGTGELFF | TRBJ2-2 | many | TRBD1 | TRBV7-6
TGTGCCAGCAGTGTGGGGGGATCGGGCTCTGGAAACACCATATATTTT | CASSVGGSGSGNTIYF | TRBJ1-3 | - | - | TRBV6-1
TGTGCCAGCAGTTTGAACAATCCTAACATTCAGTACTTC | CASSLNNPNIQYF | TRBJ2-4 | - | - | TRBV28
TGTGCCAGCAGCCTCCCGTTGCTCGAGCAGTACTTC | CASSLPLLEQYF | TRBJ2-7 | - | - | TRBV7-8
TGTGCCAGCAGCAGGGGGCCTGGAAAACTGTTTTTT | CASSRGPGKLFF | TRBJ1-4 | few | TRBD1 | TRBV28
TGTGCCAGCAGTCCTACACAGGTTTGGAATTCACCCCTCCACTTT | CASSPTQVWNSPLHF | TRBJ1-6 | - | - | TRBV27
TGTGCCACCAGCAGAGATCGGGCAAGGGGGCTTTACGAGCAGTACTTC | CATSRDRARGLYEQYF | TRBJ2-7 | many | TRBD1 | TRBV15
TGTGCCACCAGCAGAATTGACAGACATCACACTGAAGCTTTCTTT | CATSRIDRHHTEAFF | TRBJ1-1 | few | - | TRBV15
TGTGCCACCAGGACAGGCTCTGGAAACACCATATATTTT | CATRTGSGNTIYF | TRBJ1-3 | few | TRBD1 | TRBV7-6
TGTGCCAGCAGTGACCAGGGGGCGCGAGTCCCTGAAGCTTTCTTT | CASSDQGARVPEAFF | TRBJ1-1 | - | TRBD1 | TRBV2